This T cell receptor beta chain came from a study of cytomegalovirus exposure and HLA in healthy donors. General observations from the study: The classifier was said to identify cytomegalovirus status with high specificity and sensitivity. Later on, a genetic analysis was performed. It linked a missense variant in DCLRE1C with V- and J-gene trimming of TCR beta. In an earlier analysis, in some 600 donors, most V segments appeared productive either ~87% or ~30% of the time. Some V segments could not be told apart, so they were left out, TRBV6-2 and TRBV6-3 among them.

PCR employed 60 Vbeta and 13 Jbeta primers. Generated by immunoSEQ multiplex PCR, the TCRdb table keeps only in-frame clones and is missing some. The profile covers approximately 110,000 clones, with approximately 70% appearing a single time and about a tenth taken by the ten largest. Concerning this clone: Its antigen is as yet unknown.

CDR3 size: 14 residues. Germline assignment: CDR1 SNHLY and CDR2 FYNNEI. Deletions cut 1 base from V and 4 bases from J, with 10 bases between. The rearrangement joins TRBV2 to TRBJ1-2; D is undetermined. The specimen was PBMCs. This clonotype was sampled from a man aged 40-55 years in good health and CMV-seropositive. The CDR3 region has the DNA TGTGCCAGCAGTGAAGGCCCAGGCCCCTATGGCTACACCTTC. Protein: CASSEGPGPYGYTF.